This is a list of T cell receptor beta chains from one sample in a study of Graves' ophthalmopathy and Graves' hyperthyroidism. Each CDR3 protein gets one entry after TCRdb re-called the multiplex PCR reads with MiXCR. The sample contains around 51,000 distinct CDR3 sequences, around 45% of which appear only once. Sequences were obtained from peripheral blood. All receptors derive from an adult man with Graves' ophthalmopathy. The CDR3 runs from the conserved cysteine through the conserved F or W. The D gene is left open where the match is weak. The size of a clone is reported for some rows only, either as once, few or many, or as a class for expanded clones.

size	length	V	D	J	CDR3	DNA
once	14	TRBV20-1	-	TRBJ2-3	CSARDSASTDTQYF	TGCAGTGCTAGGGACAGTGCTAGCACAGATACGCAGTATTTT
many	15	TRBV20-1	-	TRBJ2-7	CSARVSRASSYEQYF	TGCAGTGCTAGAGTATCGCGGGCTAGCTCCTACGAGCAGTACTTC
many	16	TRBV5-1	-	TRBJ2-7	CASSLEGRGGGDEQYF	TGCGCCAGCAGCTTGGAAGGCCGGGGAGGAGGGGACGAGCAGTACTTC
many	14	TRBV12-3/TRBV12-4	-	TRBJ1-5	CASSLAFRGQPQHF	TGTGCCAGCAGTTTAGCCTTCCGGGGTCAGCCCCAGCATTTT
-	16	TRBV7-8	-	TRBJ1-1	CASRLGREVMNTEAFF	TGTGCCAGCAGATTAGGGCGGGAGGTCATGAACACTGAAGCTTTCTTT
-	13	TRBV15	TRBD1	TRBJ1-1	CATSTPGTGEAFF	TGTGCCACCAGCACCCCCGGGACAGGAGAAGCTTTCTTT
-	16	TRBV4-2	TRBD2	TRBJ2-3	CASSQDGGLAYDTQYF	TGTGCCAGCAGCCAAGATGGGGGACTAGCTTATGATACGCAGTATTTT
many	15	TRBV9	TRBD1	TRBJ1-1	CASSVGTGTNTEAFF	TGTGCCAGCAGCGTAGGGACAGGGACGAACACTGAAGCTTTCTTT
many	18	TRBV5-1	TRBD2	TRBJ2-1	CASRPGLAGGGTYNEQFF	TGCGCCAGCAGACCGGGACTAGCGGGAGGGGGAACCTACAATGAGCAGTTCTTC
-	15	TRBV7-2	TRBD1	TRBJ1-1	CASSLVGTGNTEAFF	TGTGCCAGCAGCTTAGTGGGGACAGGGAACACTGAAGCTTTCTTT
-	14	TRBV12-3/TRBV12-4	-	TRBJ1-1	CASSTPGSQAEALF	TGTGCCAGCAGTACCCCAGGGAGTCAGGCTGAAGCCCTCTTT
many	13	TRBV20-1	-	TRBJ2-3	CSARDPRGGTQYF	TGCAGTGCTAGAGATCCCAGGGGAGGTACGCAGTATTTT
-	17	TRBV24-1	TRBD2	TRBJ2-5	CATTRGGTVAGVETQYF	TGTGCCACCACGAGGGGGGGGACGGTAGCGGGGGTAGAGACCCAGTACTTC
-	14	TRBV7-9	TRBD2	TRBJ2-5	CASSLGGGQETQYF	TGTGCCAGCAGCTTGGGCGGGGGCCAAGAGACCCAGTACTTC
medium-sized	11	TRBV19	-	TRBJ2-7	CASSTGSEQYF	TGTGCCAGTAGTACGGGGTCCGAGCAGTACTTC
many	11	TRBV20-1	-	TRBJ2-7	CSANSAYEQYF	TGCAGTGCTAATTCTGCCTACGAGCAGTACTTC
-	15	TRBV6-5	-	TRBJ1-5	CASSYSGRRTQPQHF	TGTGCCAGCAGTTACTCAGGGAGGAGGACGCAGCCCCAGCATTTT
many	14	TRBV28	TRBD2	TRBJ2-7	CASRTSGPSYEQYF	TGTGCCAGCAGAACTAGCGGCCCGTCCTACGAGCAGTACTTC
-	14	TRBV15	TRBD1	TRBJ1-1	CATSRGDRATEAFF	TGTGCCACCAGCAGGGGGGACAGGGCAACTGAAGCTTTCTTT
many	14	TRBV19	-	TRBJ2-5	CASSVTGPIETQYF	TGTGCCAGTAGTGTCACTGGACCGATAGAGACCCAGTACTTC
once	16	TRBV7-8	TRBD1	TRBJ2-2	CASRDRGLSRTGELFF	TGTGCCAGCAGGGACAGGGGGCTAAGTCGCACCGGGGAGCTGTTTTTT
-	14	TRBV12-3/TRBV12-4	TRBD1	TRBJ2-3	CASSLQQRTGTQYF	TGTGCCAGCAGTTTACAGCAGAGGACAGGGACCCAGTATTTT
many	12	TRBV18	-	TRBJ2-3	CASSRREDTQYF	TGTGCCAGCTCCAGAAGAGAAGATACGCAGTATTTT
-	13	TRBV29-1	-	TRBJ2-1	CSPPGSSYNEQFF	TGCAGCCCCCCGGGGAGTTCCTACAATGAGCAGTTCTTC
-	15	TRBV7-2	-	TRBJ1-5	CASSLGKVYSNQPHF	TGTGCCAGCAGCTTAGGAAAGGTGTATAGCAATCAGCCCCATTTT
-	16	TRBV20-1	TRBD1	TRBJ2-1	CSAPSPDRVPINEQFF	TGCAGTGCTCCATCCCCGGACAGGGTACCCATCAATGAGCAGTTCTTC
-	14	TRBV7-9	-	TRBJ1-5	CASSLRASNQPQHF	TGTGCCAGCAGCTTAAGAGCGAGCAATCAGCCCCAGCATTTT
-	15	TRBV7-2	-	TRBJ2-5	CASSLGGGREETQYF	TGTGCCAGCAGCTTAGGTGGCGGCAGGGAGGAGACCCAGTACTTC
-	16	TRBV2	TRBD1	TRBJ1-5	CANRGYSPNSNQPQHF	TGTGCCAACAGGGGGTATAGTCCTAATAGCAATCAGCCCCAGCATTTT
-	14	TRBV7-2	-	TRBJ2-5	CASSLEWRQETQYF	TGTGCCAGCAGCTTAGAATGGCGTCAAGAGACCCAGTACTTC
many	16	TRBV3-1	TRBD2	TRBJ2-1	CASSQGRTSGGNEQFF	TGTGCCAGCAGCCAAGGACGGACTAGCGGGGGTAATGAGCAGTTCTTC
once	13	TRBV7-3	-	TRBJ2-6	CASQADGANVLTF	TGTGCCAGCCAGGCAGATGGGGCCAACGTCCTGACTTTC
many	13	TRBV11-2	TRBD1	TRBJ2-4	CASSRGQQNIQYF	TGTGCCAGCAGCAGGGGACAGCAAAACATTCAGTACTTC
many	13	TRBV27	TRBD1	TRBJ2-7	CASSFGTGDEQYF	TGTGCCAGCAGTTTCGGGACAGGGGACGAGCAGTACTTC
many	13	TRBV28	-	TRBJ2-1	CASGPVSYNEQFF	TGTGCCAGCGGACCGGTCTCCTACAATGAGCAGTTCTTC
once	12	TRBV9	-	TRBJ2-5	CASSHQGMTQYF	TGTGCCAGCAGCCACCAGGGGATGACCCAGTACTTC
-	14	TRBV7-6	TRBD2	TRBJ2-7	CASSLLAGDDEQYF	TGTGCCAGCAGCTTGCTAGCGGGAGACGACGAGCAGTACTTC
-	13	TRBV7-9	-	TRBJ2-2	CASSTITSGELFF	TGTGCCAGCAGCACTATTACCTCCGGGGAGCTGTTTTTT
many	17	TRBV27	-	TRBJ1-6	CASSLFGSFSYNSPLHF	TGTGCCAGCAGTTTGTTCGGGTCCTTCTCCTATAATTCACCCCTCCACTTT